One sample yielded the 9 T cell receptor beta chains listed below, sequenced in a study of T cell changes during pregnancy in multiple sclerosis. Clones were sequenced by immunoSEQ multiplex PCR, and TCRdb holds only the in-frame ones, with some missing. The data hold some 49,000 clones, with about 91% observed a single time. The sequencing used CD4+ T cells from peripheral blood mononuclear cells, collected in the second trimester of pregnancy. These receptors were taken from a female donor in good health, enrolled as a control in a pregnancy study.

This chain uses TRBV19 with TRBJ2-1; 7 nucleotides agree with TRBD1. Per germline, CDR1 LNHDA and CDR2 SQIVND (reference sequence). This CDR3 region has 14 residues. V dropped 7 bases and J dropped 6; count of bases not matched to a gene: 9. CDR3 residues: CASKDLGTVNEQFF. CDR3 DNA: TGTGCCAGTAAGGACCTTGGGACAGTCAATGAGCAGTTCTTC.

The CDR3 loop is CASSPRGGFGNTGELFF. The CDR3 DNA reads as TGTGCCAGCAGCCCCCGGGGGGGGTTCGGAAACACCGGGGAGCTGTTTTTT. This rearrangement joins TRBV7-6 to TRBJ2-2; the match to TRBD2 covers 8 bases. This CDR3 comprises 17 residues. The V gene's germline CDR1 is SGHVS and CDR2 FNYEAQ. The V segment lost 5 bases and the J segment 2 bases; nucleotides outside the gene matches: 10.

The CDR3 sequence is CASSTGGFTEAFF. The CDR3 bases are TGTGCCAGCAGTACAGGGGGTTTCACTGAAGCTTTCTTT. This chain connects TRBV2 to TRBJ1-1; TRBD1 matches at 8 bases. This CDR3 spans 13 amino acids. The ends lost 5 bases at V and 4 bases at J; junction bases unmatched: 3. Germline V gene data show CDR1 as SNHLY and CDR2 as FYNNEI.

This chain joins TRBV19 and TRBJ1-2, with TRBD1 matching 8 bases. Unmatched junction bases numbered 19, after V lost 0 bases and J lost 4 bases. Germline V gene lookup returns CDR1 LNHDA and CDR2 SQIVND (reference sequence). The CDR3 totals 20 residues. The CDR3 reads CASSIDRVGQGATPSYGYTF. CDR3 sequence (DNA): TGTGCCAGTAGTATAGATCGAGTGGGGCAGGGGGCGACCCCCTCCTATGGCTACACCTTC.

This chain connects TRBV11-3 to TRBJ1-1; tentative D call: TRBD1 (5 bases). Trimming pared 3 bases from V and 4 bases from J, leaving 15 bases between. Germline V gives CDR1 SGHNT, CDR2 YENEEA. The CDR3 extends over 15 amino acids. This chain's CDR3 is CASSLGGGGGTEAFF. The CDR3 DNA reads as TGTGCCAGCAGCTTGGGTGGGGGAGGTGGCACTGAAGCTTTCTTT.

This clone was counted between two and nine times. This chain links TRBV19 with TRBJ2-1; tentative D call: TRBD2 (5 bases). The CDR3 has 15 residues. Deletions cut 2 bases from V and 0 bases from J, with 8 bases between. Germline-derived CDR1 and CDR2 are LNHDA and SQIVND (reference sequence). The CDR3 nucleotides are TGTGCCAGTAGTATAACGGGGAGCTCCTACAATGAGCAGTTCTTC. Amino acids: CASSITGSSYNEQFF.

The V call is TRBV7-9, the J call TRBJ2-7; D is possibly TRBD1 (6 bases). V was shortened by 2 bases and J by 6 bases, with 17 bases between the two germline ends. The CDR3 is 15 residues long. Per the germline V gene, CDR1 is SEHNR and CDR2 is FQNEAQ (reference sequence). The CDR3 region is CASSLSVLGASEQYF. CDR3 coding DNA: TGTGCCAGCAGCTTAAGTGTCCTGGGGGCATCCGAGCAGTACTTC.

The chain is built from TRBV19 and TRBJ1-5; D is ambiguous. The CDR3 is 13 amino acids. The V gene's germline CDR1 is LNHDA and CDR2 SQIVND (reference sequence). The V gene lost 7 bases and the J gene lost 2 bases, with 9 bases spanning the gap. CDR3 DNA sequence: TGTGCCAGTACCGACAAGGGCAATCAGCCCCAGCATTTT. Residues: CASTDKGNQPQHF.

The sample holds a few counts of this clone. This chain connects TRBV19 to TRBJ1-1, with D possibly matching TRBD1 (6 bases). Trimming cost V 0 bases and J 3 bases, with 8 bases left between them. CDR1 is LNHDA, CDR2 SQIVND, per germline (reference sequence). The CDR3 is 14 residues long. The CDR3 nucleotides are TGTGCCAGTAGTATAGATCAGGGGTACACTGAAGCTTTCTTT. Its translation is CASSIDQGYTEAFF.